This T cell receptor beta chain was identified during a study of blood T cell repertoires in COVID-19. Repertoires were generated with immunoSEQ multiplex PCR, while TCRdb's copy carries only in-frame clones and drops some. The table shows approximately 300,000 clones, with just under 85% occurring only once. In germline, CDR1 is SGHRS, CDR2 YFSETQ. The CDR3 extends over 14 amino acids. V lost 4 bases to trimming and J lost 1 base; unmatched junction nucleotides: 4. This clonotype was obtained from a woman aged 45-65 years with active or convalescent COVID-19. This chain links TRBV5-1 with TRBJ2-5, with TRBD1 matching 7 bases. Sequencing input: peripheral blood. Here the CDR3 DNA reads TGCGCCAGCAGCCGTACAGGGGTCCAAGAGACCCAGTACTTC. Translated, it gives CASSRTGVQETQYF.